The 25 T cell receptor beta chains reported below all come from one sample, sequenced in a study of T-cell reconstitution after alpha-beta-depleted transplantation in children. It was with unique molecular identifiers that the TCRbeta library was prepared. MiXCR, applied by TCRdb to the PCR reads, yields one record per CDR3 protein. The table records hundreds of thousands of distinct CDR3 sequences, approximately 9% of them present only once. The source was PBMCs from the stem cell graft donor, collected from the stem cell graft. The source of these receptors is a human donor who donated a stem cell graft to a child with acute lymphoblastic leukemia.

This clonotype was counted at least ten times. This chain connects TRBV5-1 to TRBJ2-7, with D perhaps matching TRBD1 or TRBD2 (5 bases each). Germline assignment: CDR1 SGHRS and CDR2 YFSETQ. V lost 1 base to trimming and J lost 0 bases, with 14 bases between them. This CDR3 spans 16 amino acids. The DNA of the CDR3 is TGCGCCAGCAGCTTGAGTTGGGACGGTAGCTCCTACGAGCAGTACTTC. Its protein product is CASSLSWDGSSYEQYF.

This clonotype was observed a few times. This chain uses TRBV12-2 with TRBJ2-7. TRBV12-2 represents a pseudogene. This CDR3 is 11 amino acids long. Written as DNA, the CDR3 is TGTGCAAGTCGCTTATTGTACGAGCAGTACTTC. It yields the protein CASRLLYEQYF.

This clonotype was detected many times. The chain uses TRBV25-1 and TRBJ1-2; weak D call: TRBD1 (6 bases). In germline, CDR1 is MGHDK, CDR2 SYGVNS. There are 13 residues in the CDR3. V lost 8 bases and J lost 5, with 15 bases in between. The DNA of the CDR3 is TGTGCCAGCTTAGCGGACAGTAGTTATGGCTACACCTTC. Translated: CASLADSSYGYTF.

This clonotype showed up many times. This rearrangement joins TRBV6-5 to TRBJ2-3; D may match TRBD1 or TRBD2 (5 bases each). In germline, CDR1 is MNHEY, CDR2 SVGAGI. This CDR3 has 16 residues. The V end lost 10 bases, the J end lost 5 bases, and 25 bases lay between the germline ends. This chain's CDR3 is CAIGPKGPVPGDTQYF. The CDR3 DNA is TGTGCCATCGGACCGAAGGGACCCGTCCCTGGAGATACGCAGTATTTT.

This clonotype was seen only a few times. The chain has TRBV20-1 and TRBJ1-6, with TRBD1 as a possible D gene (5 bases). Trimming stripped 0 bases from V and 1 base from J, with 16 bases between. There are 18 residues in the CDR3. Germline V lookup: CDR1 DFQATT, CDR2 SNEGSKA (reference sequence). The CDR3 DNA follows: TGCAGTGCTAGAGATTCACGGCAGGGAGATTCCTATAATTCACCCCTCCACTTT. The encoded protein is CSARDSRQGDSYNSPLHF.

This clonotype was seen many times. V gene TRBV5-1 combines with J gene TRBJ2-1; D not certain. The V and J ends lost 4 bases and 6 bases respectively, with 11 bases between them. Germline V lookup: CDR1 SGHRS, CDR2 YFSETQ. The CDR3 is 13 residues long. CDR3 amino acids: CASSQIQGNEQFF. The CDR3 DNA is TGCGCCAGCAGCCAGATACAAGGCAATGAGCAGTTCTTC.

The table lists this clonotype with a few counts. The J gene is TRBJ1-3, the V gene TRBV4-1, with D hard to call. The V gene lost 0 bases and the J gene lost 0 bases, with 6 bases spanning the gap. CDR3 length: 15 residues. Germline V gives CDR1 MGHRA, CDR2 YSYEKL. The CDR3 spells CASSQDPVSGNTIYF. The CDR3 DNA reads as TGCGCCAGCAGCCAAGATCCAGTCTCTGGAAACACCATATATTTT.

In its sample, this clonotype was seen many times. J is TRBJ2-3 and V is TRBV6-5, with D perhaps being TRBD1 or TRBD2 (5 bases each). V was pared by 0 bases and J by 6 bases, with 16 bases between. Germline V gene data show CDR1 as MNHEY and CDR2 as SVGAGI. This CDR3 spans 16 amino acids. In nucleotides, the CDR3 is TGTGCCAGCAGTTACTCGGGGACCCCGTCAAGGGATACGCAGTATTTT. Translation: CASSYSGTPSRDTQYF.

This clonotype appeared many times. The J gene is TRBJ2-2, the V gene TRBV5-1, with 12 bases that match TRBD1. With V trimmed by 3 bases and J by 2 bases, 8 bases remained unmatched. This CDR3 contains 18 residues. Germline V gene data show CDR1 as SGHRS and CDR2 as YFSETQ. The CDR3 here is CASSSEGQGARNTGELFF. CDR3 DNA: TGCGCCAGCAGCTCAGAGGGACAGGGGGCGCGTAACACCGGGGAGCTGTTTTTT.

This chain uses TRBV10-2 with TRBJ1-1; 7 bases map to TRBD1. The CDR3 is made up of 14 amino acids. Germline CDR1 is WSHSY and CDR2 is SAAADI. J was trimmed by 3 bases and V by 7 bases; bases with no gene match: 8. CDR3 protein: CASTPTGSYTEAFF. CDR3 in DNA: TGCGCCAGCACCCCGACAGGGTCATACACTGAAGCTTTCTTT.

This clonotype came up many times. CDR3 nucleotides: TGTGCCAGCAGCCAAGGAATGGCGGGGGGCCCGGCAGATACGCAGTATTTT. Encoded protein: CASSQGMAGGPADTQYF. This sequence joins TRBV3-1 and TRBJ2-3; 8 positions match TRBD2. Germline V gene lookup returns CDR1 LGHDT and CDR2 YNNKEL (reference sequence). The CDR3 is made up of 17 amino acids. The V and J ends lost 1 base and 4 bases, in that order; junction bases with no gene match: 10.

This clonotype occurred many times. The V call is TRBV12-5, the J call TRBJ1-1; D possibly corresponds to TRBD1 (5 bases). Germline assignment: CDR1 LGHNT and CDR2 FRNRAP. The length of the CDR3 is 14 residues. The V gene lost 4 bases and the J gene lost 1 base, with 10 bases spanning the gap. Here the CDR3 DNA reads TGTGCTAGTGGTTGGCCCCAGGGGAACACTGAAGCTTTCTTT. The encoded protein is CASGWPQGNTEAFF. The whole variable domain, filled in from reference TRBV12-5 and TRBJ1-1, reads DARVTQTPRHKVTEMGQEVTMRCQPILGHNTVFWYRQTMMQGLELLAYFRNRAPLDDSGMPKDRFSAEMPDATLATLKIQPSEPRDSAVYFCASGWPQGNTEAFFGQGTRLTVV.

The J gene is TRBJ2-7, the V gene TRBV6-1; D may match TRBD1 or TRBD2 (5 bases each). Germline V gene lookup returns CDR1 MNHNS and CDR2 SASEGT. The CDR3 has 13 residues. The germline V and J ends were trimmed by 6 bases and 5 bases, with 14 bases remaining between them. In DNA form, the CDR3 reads TGTGCCAGCAGCCCCCTGTGGGACCACGAGCAGTACTTC. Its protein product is CASSPLWDHEQYF.

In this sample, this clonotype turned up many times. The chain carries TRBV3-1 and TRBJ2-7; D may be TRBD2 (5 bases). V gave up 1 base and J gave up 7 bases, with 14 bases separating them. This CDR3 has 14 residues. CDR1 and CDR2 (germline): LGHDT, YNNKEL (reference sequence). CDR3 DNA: TGTGCCAGCAGCCAAGTTTTCGGGGTGACGGAGCAGTACTTC. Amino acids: CASSQVFGVTEQYF.

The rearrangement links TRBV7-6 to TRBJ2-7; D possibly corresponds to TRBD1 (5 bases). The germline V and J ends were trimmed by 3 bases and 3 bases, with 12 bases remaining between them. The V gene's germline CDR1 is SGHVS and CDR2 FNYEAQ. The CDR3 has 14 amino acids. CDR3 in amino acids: CASSFQQVGYEQYF. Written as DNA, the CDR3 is TGTGCCAGCAGCTTTCAACAGGTCGGCTACGAGCAGTACTTC.

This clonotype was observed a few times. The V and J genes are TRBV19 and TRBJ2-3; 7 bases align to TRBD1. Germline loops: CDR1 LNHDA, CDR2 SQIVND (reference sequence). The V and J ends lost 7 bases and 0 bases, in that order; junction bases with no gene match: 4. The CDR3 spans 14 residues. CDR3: CASTQTGSTDTQYF. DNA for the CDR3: TGTGCCAGTACCCAGACAGGGAGCACAGATACGCAGTATTTT. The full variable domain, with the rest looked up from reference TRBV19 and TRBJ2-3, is DGGITQSPKYLFRKEGQNVTLSCEQNLNHDAMYWYRQDPGQGLRLIYYSQIVNDFQKGDIAEGYSVSREKKESFPLTVTSAQKNPTAFYLCASTQTGSTDTQYFGPGTRLTVL.

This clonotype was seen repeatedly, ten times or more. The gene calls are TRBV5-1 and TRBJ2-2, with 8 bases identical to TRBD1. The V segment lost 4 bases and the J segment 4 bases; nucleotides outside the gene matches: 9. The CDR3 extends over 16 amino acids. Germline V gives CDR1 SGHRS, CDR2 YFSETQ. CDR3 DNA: TGCGCCAGCAGCCTCCGGGACAGGAGGGGCACCGGGGAGCTGTTTTTT. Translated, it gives CASSLRDRRGTGELFF.

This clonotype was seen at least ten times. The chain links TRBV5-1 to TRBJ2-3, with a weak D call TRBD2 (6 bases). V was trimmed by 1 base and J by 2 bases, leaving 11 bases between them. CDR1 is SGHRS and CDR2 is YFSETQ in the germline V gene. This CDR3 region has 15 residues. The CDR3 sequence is CASSLSSAFTDTQYF. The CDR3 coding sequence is TGCGCCAGCAGCTTGTCTAGCGCCTTCACAGATACGCAGTATTTT.

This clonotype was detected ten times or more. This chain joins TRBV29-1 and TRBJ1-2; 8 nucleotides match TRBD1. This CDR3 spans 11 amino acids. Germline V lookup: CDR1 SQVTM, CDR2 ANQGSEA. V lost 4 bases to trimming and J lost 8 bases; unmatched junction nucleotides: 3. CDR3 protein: CSVARGQGYTF. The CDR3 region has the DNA TGCAGCGTTGCCAGGGGGCAAGGCTACACCTTC.

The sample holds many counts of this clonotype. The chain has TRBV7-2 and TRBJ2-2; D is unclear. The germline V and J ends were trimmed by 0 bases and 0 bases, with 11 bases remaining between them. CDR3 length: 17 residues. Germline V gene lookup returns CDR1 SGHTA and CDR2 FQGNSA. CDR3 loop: CASSLAMRRSNTGELFF. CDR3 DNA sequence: TGTGCCAGCAGCTTAGCGATGAGGCGATCGAACACCGGGGAGCTGTTTTTT.

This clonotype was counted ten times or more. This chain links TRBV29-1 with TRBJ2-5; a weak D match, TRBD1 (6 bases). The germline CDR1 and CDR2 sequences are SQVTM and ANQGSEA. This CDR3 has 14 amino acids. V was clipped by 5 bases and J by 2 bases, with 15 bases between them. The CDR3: CSVIRQDLQETQYF. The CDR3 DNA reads TGCAGCGTTATAAGACAGGACCTACAAGAGACCCAGTACTTC.

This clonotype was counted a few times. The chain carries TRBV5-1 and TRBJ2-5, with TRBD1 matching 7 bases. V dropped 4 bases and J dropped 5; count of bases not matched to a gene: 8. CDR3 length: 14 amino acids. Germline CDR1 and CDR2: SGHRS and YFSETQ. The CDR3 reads CASSATGVRETQYF. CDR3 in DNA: TGCGCCAGCAGCGCCACAGGGGTGCGGGAGACCCAGTACTTC.

The CDR3 loop reads CASSISSGGSLTDTQYF. The CDR3, as DNA: TGTGCCAGCAGCATTTCTAGCGGGGGGTCGCTCACAGATACGCAGTATTTT. The V and J genes are TRBV7-2 and TRBJ2-3; 11 nucleotides agree with TRBD2. The V and J ends lost 5 bases and 2 bases, in that order; junction bases with no gene match: 9. The CDR3 consists of 17 residues. Germline V gives CDR1 SGHTA, CDR2 FQGNSA.

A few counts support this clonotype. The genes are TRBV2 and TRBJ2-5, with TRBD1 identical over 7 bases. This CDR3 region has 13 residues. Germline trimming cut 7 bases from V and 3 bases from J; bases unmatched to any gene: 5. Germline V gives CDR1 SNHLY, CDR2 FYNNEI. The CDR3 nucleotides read TGTGCCAGCAATACAGGGGCCGAAGAGACCCAGTACTTC. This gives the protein CASNTGAEETQYF.

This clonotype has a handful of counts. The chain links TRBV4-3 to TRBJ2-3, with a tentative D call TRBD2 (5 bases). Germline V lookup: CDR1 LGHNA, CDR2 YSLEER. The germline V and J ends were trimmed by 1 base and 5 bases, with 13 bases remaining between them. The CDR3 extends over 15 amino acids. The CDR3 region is CASSQVGSSGDTQYF. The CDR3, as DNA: TGCGCCAGCAGCCAAGTTGGGAGCTCGGGAGATACGCAGTATTTT.